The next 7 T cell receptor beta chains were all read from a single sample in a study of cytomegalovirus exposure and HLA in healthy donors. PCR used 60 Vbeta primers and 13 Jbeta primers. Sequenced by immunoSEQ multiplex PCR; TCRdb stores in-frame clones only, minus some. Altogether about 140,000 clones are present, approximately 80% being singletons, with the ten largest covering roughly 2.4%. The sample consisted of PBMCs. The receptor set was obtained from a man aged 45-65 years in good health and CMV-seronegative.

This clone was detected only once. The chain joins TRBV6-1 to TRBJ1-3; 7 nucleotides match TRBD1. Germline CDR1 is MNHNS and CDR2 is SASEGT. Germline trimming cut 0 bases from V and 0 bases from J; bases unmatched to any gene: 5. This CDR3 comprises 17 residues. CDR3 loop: CASSEAPTGHSGNTIYF. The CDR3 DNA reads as TGTGCCAGCAGTGAAGCCCCGACAGGGCACTCTGGAAACACCATATATTTT.

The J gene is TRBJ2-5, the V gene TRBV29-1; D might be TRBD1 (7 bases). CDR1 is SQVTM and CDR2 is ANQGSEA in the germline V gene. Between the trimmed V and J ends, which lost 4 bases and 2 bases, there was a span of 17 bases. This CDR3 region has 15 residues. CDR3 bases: TGCAGCGTTGCCAGCAGGGGGGCAGTGCAAGAGACCCAGTACTTC. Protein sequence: CSVASRGAVQETQYF.

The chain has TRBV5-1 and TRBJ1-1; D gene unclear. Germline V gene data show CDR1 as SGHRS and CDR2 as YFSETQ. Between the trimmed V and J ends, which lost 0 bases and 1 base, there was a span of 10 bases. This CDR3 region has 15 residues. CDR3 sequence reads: CASSLGSGWNTEAFF. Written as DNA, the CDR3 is TGCGCCAGCAGCTTGGGGTCGGGGTGGAACACTGAAGCTTTCTTT.

CDR3 protein: CASSVGSFGGRSPNEQFF. The CDR3 region has the DNA TGTGCCAGCAGCGTGGGGAGTTTCGGCGGGAGGAGTCCAAATGAGCAGTTCTTC. This sequence joins TRBV9 and TRBJ2-1; TRBD2 matches at 8 bases. CDR3 length equals 18 residues. Looked up from germline, CDR1 is SGDLS and CDR2 is YYNGEE. The junction had 17 bases not matched to a gene; V was cut back by 2 bases and J by 7 bases.

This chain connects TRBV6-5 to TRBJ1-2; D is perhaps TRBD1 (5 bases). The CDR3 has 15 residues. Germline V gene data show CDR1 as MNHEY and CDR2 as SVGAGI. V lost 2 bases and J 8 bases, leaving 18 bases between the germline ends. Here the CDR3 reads CASSYAPAGVGGYTF. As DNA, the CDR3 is TGTGCCAGCAGTTACGCTCCGGCGGGGGTCGGAGGCTACACCTTC.

The CDR3 nucleotides are TGTGCCAGCAGCCTCGGACTAGCCAGCACAGATACGCAGTATTTT. Its protein is CASSLGLASTDTQYF. J is TRBJ2-3 and V is TRBV9, with 8 bases fitting TRBD2. The germline V gene has CDR1 SGDLS and CDR2 YYNGEE. V shed 4 bases and J 0 bases; nucleotides not matched to a gene: 4. This CDR3 spans 15 amino acids.

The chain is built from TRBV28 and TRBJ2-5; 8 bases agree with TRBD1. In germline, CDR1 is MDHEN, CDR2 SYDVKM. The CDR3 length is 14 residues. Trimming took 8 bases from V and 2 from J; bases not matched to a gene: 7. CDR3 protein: CASQGAGGQETQYF. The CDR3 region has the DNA TGTGCCAGCCAGGGGGCAGGGGGTCAAGAGACCCAGTACTTC.